This T cell receptor beta chain was recorded in a study of human T cells and chemical hapten exposure. Germline V lookup: CDR1 SGDLS, CDR2 YYNGEE. The CDR3 contains 16 residues. Trimming at V came to 3 bases and at J to 5 bases, leaving 9 bases not matched to a gene. From whole blood left unfractionated, total RNA was extracted. TCRdb reprocessed the 5' RACE reads with MiXCR, giving one entry per CDR3 protein. The sample lists 110,000 to 150,000 distinct CDR3 sequences, over 3.5% occurring once. This TCR was sampled from a female donor in good health. The chain is built from TRBV9 and TRBJ2-2; 8 nucleotides match TRBD2. CDR3 bases: TGTGCCAGCAGCGCCCACCCGGCGGGGGGTACCGGGGAGCTGTTTTTT. Translated, it gives CASSAHPAGGTGELFF.